This T cell receptor beta chain came from a study of blood T cell repertoires in COVID-19. V lost 6 bases to trimming and J lost 6 bases; unmatched junction nucleotides: 9. The CDR3 is 15 residues long. From germline, CDR1 is MNHEY and CDR2 SVGAGI. Clones were read by immunoSEQ multiplex PCR, and TCRdb kept only the in-frame ones, dropping some. This table holds about 100,000 clones, 70% to 80% found once. The chain couples TRBV6-5 to TRBJ1-5; TRBD1 matches at 9 bases. The receptor comes from a woman aged 80 or over with active or convalescent COVID-19. The sample consisted of peripheral blood. The CDR3 nucleotides are TGTGCCAGCAGCAAATACAGGGGGCTGGGTCAGCCCCAGCATTTT. As protein: CASSKYRGLGQPQHF.